This T cell receptor beta chain was recorded in a study of cytomegalovirus exposure and HLA in healthy donors. Study conclusions and caveats: As a later analysis revealed, most CMV-associated TCR beta chains appeared HLA-restricted. Several of the most significant clusters appeared linked to common viral pathogens, based on a later analysis.

Details on this clone: Its antigen is unknown.

Donors were nominally healthy when sampled, though unrecorded immune exposures were likely. This CDR3 contains 12 residues. CDR1 is SQVTM and CDR2 is ANQGSEA in the germline V gene. The ends lost 7 bases at V and 1 base at J; junction bases unmatched: 2. Primers included in the PCR were 60 Vbeta and 13 Jbeta primers. Clones were sequenced by immunoSEQ multiplex PCR, and TCRdb holds only the in-frame ones, with some missing. Among some 200,000 clones listed, approximately 90% were seen once. What was sequenced was PBMCs. The source of this sequence is a woman between 18 and 29 years old in good health and CMV-seronegative. The rearrangement links TRBV29-1 to TRBJ2-3; 7 bases are a match to TRBD2. The CDR3 sequence is CSGLAGTDTQYF. CDR3 sequence (DNA): TGCAGCGGGCTAGCGGGCACAGATACGCAGTATTTT.